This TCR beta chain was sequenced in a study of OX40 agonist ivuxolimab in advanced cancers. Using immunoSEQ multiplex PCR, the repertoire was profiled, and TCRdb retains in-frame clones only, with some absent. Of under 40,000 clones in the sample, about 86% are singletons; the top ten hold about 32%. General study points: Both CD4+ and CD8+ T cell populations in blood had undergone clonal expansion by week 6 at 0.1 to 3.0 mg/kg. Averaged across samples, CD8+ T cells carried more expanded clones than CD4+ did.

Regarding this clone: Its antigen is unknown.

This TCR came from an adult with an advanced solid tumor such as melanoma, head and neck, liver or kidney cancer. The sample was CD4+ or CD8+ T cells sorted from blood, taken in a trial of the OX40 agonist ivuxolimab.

The CDR3 here is CAIRGQGNTEAFF. The CDR3 DNA follows: TGTGCCATCAGGGGACAGGGCAACACTGAAGCTTTCTTT. This rearrangement joins TRBV10-3 to TRBJ1-1, with 9 bases that match TRBD1. V was clipped by 6 bases and J by 2 bases; unmatched bases: 1. The CDR3 sequence is 13 residues long. CDR1 is ENHRY and CDR2 is SYGVKD in the germline V gene.